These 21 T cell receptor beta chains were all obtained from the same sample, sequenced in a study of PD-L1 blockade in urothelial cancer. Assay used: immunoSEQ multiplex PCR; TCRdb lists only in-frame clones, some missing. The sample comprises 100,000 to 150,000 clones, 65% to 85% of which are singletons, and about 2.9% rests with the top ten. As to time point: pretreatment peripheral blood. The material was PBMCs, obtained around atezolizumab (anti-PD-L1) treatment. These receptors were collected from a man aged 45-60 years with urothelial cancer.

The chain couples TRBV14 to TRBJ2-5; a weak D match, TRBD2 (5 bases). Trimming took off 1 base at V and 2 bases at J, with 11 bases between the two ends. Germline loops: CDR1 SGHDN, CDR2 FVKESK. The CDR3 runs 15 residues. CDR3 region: CASSQVGGLQETQYF. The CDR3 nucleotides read TGTGCCAGCAGCCAAGTTGGCGGGCTTCAAGAGACCCAGTACTTC.

CDR3 coding DNA: TGTGCCAGCAGCTTCGGGAGCAATCAGCCCCAGCATTTT. Translating gives CASSFGSNQPQHF. V and J are TRBV5-8 and TRBJ1-5; D is ambiguous. The ends were cut back, 2 bases at V and 1 base at J, with 4 bases in the middle. The CDR3 loop spans 13 amino acids. The germline CDR1 and CDR2 sequences are SGHTS and YDEGEE.

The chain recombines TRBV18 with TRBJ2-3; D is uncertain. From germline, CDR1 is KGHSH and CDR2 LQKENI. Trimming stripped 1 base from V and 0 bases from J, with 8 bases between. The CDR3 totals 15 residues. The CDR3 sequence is CASSPLASSTDTQYF. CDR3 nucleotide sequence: TGTGCCAGCTCACCACTAGCTTCGAGCACAGATACGCAGTATTTT.

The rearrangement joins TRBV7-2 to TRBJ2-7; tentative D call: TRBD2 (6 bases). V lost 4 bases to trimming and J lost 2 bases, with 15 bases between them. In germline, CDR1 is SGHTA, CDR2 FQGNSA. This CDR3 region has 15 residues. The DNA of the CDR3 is TGTGCCAGCAGCTCGGACTATCTACAGACCTACGAGCAGTACTTC. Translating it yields CASSSDYLQTYEQYF.

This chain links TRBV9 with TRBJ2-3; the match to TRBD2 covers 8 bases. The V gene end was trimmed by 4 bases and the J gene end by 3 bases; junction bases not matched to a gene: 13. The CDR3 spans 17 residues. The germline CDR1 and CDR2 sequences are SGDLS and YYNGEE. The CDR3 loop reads CASSPATAGGGTDTQYF. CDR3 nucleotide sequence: TGTGCCAGCAGCCCCGCCACTGCGGGAGGAGGGACAGATACGCAGTATTTT.

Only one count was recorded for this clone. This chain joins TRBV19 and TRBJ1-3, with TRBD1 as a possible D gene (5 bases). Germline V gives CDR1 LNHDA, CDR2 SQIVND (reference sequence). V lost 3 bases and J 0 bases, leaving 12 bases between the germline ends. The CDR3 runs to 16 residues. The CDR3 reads CASSIDSYSSGNTIYF. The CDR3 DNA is TGTGCCAGTAGTATCGACAGTTACAGCTCTGGAAACACCATATATTTT.

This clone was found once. The CDR3: CASSPGQGAEKLFF. The CDR3 bases are TGTGCCAGCTCACCGGGACAGGGGGCTGAAAAACTGTTTTTT. The gene calls are TRBV18 and TRBJ1-4, with 12 nucleotides matching TRBD1. Germline trimming cut 3 bases from V and 7 bases from J; bases unmatched to any gene: 0. Germline V gene sequence: CDR1 KGHSH, CDR2 LQKENI. The CDR3 has 14 residues.

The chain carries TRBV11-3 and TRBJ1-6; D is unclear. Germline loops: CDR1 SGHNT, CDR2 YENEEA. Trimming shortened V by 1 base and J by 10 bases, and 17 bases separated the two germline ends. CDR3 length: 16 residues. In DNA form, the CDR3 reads TGTGCCAGCAGCTTAGGCGGTGGAGGGTCACGATCACCCCTCCACTTT. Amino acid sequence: CASSLGGGGSRSPLHF.

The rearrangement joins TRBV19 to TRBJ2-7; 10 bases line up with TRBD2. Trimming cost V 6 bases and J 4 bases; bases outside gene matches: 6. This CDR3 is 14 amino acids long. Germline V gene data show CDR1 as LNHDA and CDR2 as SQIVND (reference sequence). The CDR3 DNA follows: TGTGCCAGTAGCGCTAGCGGGAGCTTTTACGAGCAGTACTTC. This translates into CASSASGSFYEQYF.

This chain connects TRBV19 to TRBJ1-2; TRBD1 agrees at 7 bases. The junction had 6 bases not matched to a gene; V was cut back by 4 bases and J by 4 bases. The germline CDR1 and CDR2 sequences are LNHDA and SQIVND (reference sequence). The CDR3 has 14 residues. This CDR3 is CASSTPGQSYGYTF. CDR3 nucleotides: TGTGCCAGTAGTACGCCGGGACAGTCCTATGGCTACACCTTC. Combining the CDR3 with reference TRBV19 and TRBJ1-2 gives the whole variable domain DGGITQSPKYLFRKEGQNVTLSCEQNLNHDAMYWYRQDPGQGLRLIYYSQIVNDFQKGDIAEGYSVSREKKESFPLTVTSAQKNPTAFYLCASSTPGQSYGYTFGSGTRLTVV.

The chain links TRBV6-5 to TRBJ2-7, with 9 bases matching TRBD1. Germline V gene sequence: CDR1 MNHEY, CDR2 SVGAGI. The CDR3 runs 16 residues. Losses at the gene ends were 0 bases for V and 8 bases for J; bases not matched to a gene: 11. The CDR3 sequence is CASSYSKVGTGIKQYF. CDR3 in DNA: TGTGCCAGCAGTTACTCGAAGGTTGGGACAGGGATCAAGCAGTACTTC.

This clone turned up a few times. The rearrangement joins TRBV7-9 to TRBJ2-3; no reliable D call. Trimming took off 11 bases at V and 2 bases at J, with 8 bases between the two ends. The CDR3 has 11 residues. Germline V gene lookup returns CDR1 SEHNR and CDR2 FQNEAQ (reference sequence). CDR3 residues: CASVDTDTQYF. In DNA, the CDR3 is TGTGCCTCGGTAGACACAGATACGCAGTATTTT.

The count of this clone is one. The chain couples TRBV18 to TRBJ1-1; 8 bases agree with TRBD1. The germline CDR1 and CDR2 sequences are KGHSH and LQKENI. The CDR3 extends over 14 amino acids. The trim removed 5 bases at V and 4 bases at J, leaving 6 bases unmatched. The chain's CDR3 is CASSVTGVGTEAFF. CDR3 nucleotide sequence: TGTGCCAGCTCAGTGACAGGGGTGGGCACTGAAGCTTTCTTT. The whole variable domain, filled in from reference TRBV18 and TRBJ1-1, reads NAGVMQNPRHLVRRRGQEARLRCSPMKGHSHVYWYRQLPEEGLKFMVYLQKENIIDESGMPKERFSAEFPKEGPSILRIQQVVRGDSAAYFCASSVTGVGTEAFFGQGTRLTVV.

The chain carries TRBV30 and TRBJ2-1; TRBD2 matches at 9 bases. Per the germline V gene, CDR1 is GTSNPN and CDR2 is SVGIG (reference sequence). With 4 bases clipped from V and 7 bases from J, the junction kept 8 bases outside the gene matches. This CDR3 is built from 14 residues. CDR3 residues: CAWNRLAGPNEQFF. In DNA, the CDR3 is TGTGCCTGGAATAGGCTAGCGGGACCGAATGAGCAGTTCTTC. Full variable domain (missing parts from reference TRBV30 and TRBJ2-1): SQTIHQWPATLVQPVGSPLSLECTVEGTSNPNLYWYRQAAGRGLQLLFYSVGIGQISSEVPQNLSASRPQDRQFILSSKKLLLSDSGFYLCAWNRLAGPNEQFFGPGTRLTVL.

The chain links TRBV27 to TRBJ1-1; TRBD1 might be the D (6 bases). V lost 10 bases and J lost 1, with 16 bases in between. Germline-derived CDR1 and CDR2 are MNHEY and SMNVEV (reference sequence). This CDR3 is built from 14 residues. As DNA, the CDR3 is TGTGCCAACCCATTGGACAGAAAGAACACTGAAGCTTTCTTT. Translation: CANPLDRKNTEAFF.

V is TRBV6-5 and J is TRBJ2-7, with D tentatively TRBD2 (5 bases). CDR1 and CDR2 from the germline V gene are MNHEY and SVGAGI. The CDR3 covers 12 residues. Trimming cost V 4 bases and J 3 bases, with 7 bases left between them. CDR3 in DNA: TGTGCCAGCAGTTCCACTAGCTACGAGCAGTACTTC. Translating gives CASSSTSYEQYF.

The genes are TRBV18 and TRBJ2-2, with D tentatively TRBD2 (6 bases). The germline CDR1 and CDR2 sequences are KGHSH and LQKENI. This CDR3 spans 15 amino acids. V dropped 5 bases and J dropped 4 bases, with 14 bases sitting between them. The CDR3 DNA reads TGTGCCAGCTCAGCCCGGGACTCTTCCACCGGGGAGCTGTTTTTT. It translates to CASSARDSSTGELFF.

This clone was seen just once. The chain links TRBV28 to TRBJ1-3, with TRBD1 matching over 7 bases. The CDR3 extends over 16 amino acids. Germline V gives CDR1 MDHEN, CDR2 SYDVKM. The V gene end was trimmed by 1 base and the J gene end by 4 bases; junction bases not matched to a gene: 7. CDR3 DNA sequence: TGTGCCAGCAGTTTATTCCCCGACAGGGAGGGAAACACCATATATTTT. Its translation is CASSLFPDREGNTIYF.

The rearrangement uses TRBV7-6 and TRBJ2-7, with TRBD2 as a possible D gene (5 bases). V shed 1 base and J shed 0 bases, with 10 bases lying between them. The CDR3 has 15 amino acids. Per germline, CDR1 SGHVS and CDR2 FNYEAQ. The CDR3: CASSLGGGGSYEQYF. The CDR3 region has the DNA TGTGCCAGCAGCTTAGGGGGTGGAGGCTCCTACGAGCAGTACTTC.

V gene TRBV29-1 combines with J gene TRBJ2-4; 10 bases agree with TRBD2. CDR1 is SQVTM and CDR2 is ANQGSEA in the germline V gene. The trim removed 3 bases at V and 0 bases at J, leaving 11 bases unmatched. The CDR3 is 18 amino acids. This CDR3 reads CSVEGSSGRGLAKNIQYF. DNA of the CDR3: TGCAGCGTTGAGGGGTCTAGCGGGAGAGGACTAGCCAAAAACATTCAGTACTTC.

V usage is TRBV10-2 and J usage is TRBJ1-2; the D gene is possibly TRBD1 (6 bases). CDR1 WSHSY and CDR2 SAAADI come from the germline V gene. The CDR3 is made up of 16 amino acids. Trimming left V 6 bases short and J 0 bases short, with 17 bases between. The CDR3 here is CASRGLRDTTNYGYTF. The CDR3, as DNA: TGCGCCAGCAGAGGGCTACGGGACACAACTAACTATGGCTACACCTTC.